The subject of this entry is one T cell receptor (beta chain). This sample is drawn from a study of shared T cell receptors in the human thymus. Profiling relied on immunoSEQ multiplex PCR, and the TCRdb table lists in-frame clones only, not all of them. The sample has 650,000 to 950,000 clones, 80% to 90% seen once; the top ten hold 0.008% to 0.011%. Trimming left V 3 bases short and J 4 bases short, with 10 bases between. Germline V gene sequence: CDR1 SGHVS, CDR2 FNYEAQ. The CDR3 has 15 residues. The same data also contributed to another study, on human thymus T cells. This second report adds: Each of the donors was a healthy Finnish infant who was undergoing open corrective cardiac surgery for congenital heart defects. Thymus pieces cut out during corrective heart surgery were the tissue that was used. V and J gene usage appeared biased in thymic and blood repertoires. Reports from related research described highly overlapping thymic repertoires among unrelated individuals.

This chain uses TRBV7-6 with TRBJ2-6; D ambiguous. The receptor's source is a girl less than two years old with a congenital heart defect. Material: thymocytes. The CDR3 sequence is CASSLSQRGANVLTF. As DNA, the CDR3 is TGTGCCAGCAGCTTGAGCCAGCGCGGGGCCAACGTCCTGACTTTC.